These T cell receptor beta chains were read from a single sample in a study of blood T cell repertoires in COVID-19. The assay was immunoSEQ multiplex PCR, and TCRdb's table has in-frame clones only and misses some. Of about 160,000 clones in the sample, roughly 80% were seen once. The specimen sequenced was PBMCs or T cells enriched from blood (not recorded which). Receptors originate from a woman between 40 and 50 years old with acute COVID-19. Each CDR3 is given without its conserved first and last residue.

TRBJ1-2 TRBV19 ASSNPGQTVYGYT
TRBJ2-7 TRBV10-3 AIRPEPGGPYEQY
TRBJ1-2 TRBV9 ASSVAPSTAKANYGYT
TRBJ1-2 TRBV30 AVGRQGSNYGYT
TRBJ1-2 TRBV7-8 ASSYIHYGYT
TRBJ1-1 TRBV20-1 SASSGGDTEAF
TRBJ1-1 TRBV30 AWSEGDGTEAF
TRBJ1-1 TRBV2 ASRTGSWAF
TRBJ1-2 TRBV28 ASSVSSGTVYGYT
TRBJ2-5 TRBV7-9 ASSLNVGRQETQY
TRBJ1-1 TRBV6-5 ASRAGQVNTEAF
TRBJ2-7 TRBV27 ASSLRTTYEQY
TRBJ1-3 TRBV6-5 ASSYDRTGDTIY
TRBJ2-2 TRBV12-3/TRBV12-4 ASRDSNTGELF
TRBJ2-3 TRBV5-1 ASSLVATSTDTQY
TRBJ1-1 TRBV3-1/TRBV3-2 ASSQYRGTEAF
TRBJ1-2 TRBV12-3/TRBV12-4 ASSTQGDYGYT
TRBJ1-5 TRBV19 ASSSWSDGENQPQH
TRBJ2-1 TRBV30 AWKPGLGTYNEQF
TRBJ1-1 TRBV19 ASSGQNTEAF
TRBJ2-4 TRBV7-9 ASSLVQGAKNIQY
TRBJ1-2 TRBV27 ASSYQRGGYGYT
TRBJ2-3 TRBV7-9 ASSLPASDTQY
TRBJ1-1 TRBV7-9 ASSLLHLNTEAF
TRBJ1-1 TRBV3-1/TRBV3-2 ASSPARMNTEAF
TRBJ2-7 TRBV4-1 ASSQEDRGLYEQY
TRBJ2-5 TRBV5-1 ASSERQGRETQY
TRBJ1-3 TRBV2 ASRPGQGPGNTIY